This T cell receptor beta chain derives from a study of cytomegalovirus exposure and HLA in healthy donors. Study conclusions and caveats: When analyzed later, a missense DCLRE1C variant was found to be linked to TCR beta V- and J-gene trimming. A later analysis associated around 17,000 TCR beta sequences with HLA alleles at a 0.05 false discovery rate.

Note on this clone: As yet, its antigen is unknown.

PCR was performed using 60 Vbeta and 13 Jbeta primers. Libraries were prepared by immunoSEQ multiplex PCR; TCRdb keeps only in-frame clonotypes and omits some of them. The data contain some 180,000 clones, nearly 80% of them singletons. V was trimmed by 0 bases and J by 8 bases, leaving 14 bases between them. CDR1 is GTSNPN and CDR2 is SVGIG in the germline V gene (reference sequence). The CDR3 length is 14 residues. Donors likely had unrecorded immune exposures despite being nominally healthy when sampled. V is TRBV30 and J is TRBJ1-5; D ambiguous. The sample consisted of PBMCs. The clonotype originates from a female donor in good health and CMV-seronegative. The CDR3 here is CAWSVSGRLEPQHF. In nucleotides, the CDR3 is TGTGCCTGGAGTGTATCGGGTCGGTTGGAGCCCCAGCATTTT.